Each of the 10 T cell receptor beta chains below was sequenced from the same sample in a study of blood T cells in healthy people across ages. Using a J-beta primer mix together with a sample-barcoded 5' primer, a second PCR was run for roughly 6 to 11 cycles. One entry per CDR3 protein results from TCRdb running MiXCR on the 5' RACE reads. The sample has hundreds of thousands of distinct CDR3 sequences; approximately 25% are singletons. A further study also used this sample, focusing on T cells of mothers and their children.

Sample: blood. These receptors came from a boy between 10 and 17 years old in good health.

In its sample, this clonotype was seen a few times. The V gene is TRBV6-6, the J gene TRBJ2-5; no definite D call. Germline V gene data show CDR1 as MNHNY and CDR2 as SVGAGI (reference sequence). V shed 5 bases and J shed 3 bases, with 4 bases lying between them. This CDR3 comprises 11 residues. CDR3 amino acids: CASSTKETQYF. CDR3 nucleotide sequence: TGTGCCAGCAGTACCAAAGAGACCCAGTACTTC.

This clonotype was detected only a few times. The V and J genes are TRBV5-1 and TRBJ2-1; D assignment may be TRBD1 or TRBD2 (5 bases each). V was cut by 4 bases and J by 12 bases, with 20 bases left in between. From germline, CDR1 is SGHRS and CDR2 YFSETQ. There are 14 residues in the CDR3. In nucleotides, the CDR3 is TGCGCCAGCAGCGAAGTCCGGGGCCCCACCGGGCAGTTCTTC. Translating gives CASSEVRGPTGQFF.

There are many counts of this clonotype. The CDR3 DNA reads TGTGCCAGCAGTCTAGTTGGGACAGCTTTTCAAGAGACCCAGTACTTC. Translation gives CASSLVGTAFQETQYF. This chain uses TRBV6-5 with TRBJ2-5; 7 positions agree with TRBD1. Trimming removed 5 bases from V and 2 bases from J; junction bases left unmatched: 11. The CDR3 is made up of 16 amino acids. The germline gives CDR1 MNHEY, CDR2 SVGAGI.

The V call is TRBV4-3, the J call TRBJ2-1; D ambiguous. CDR1 LGHNA and CDR2 YSLEER come from the germline V gene. There are 14 residues in the CDR3. V was shortened by 4 bases and J by 9 bases, with 16 bases between the two germline ends. The CDR3 loop is CASSPDLWGGEQFF. In nucleotides, the CDR3 is TGCGCCAGCAGCCCGGATCTTTGGGGTGGTGAGCAGTTCTTC.

The V gene is TRBV5-6, the J gene TRBJ2-3; TRBD1 matches 7 bases. The CDR3 spans 16 residues. Germline loops: CDR1 SGHDT, CDR2 YYEEEE. Trimming took 7 bases from V and 6 from J; bases not matched to a gene: 17. CDR3 loop: CASLGGAGSTTDTQYF. The CDR3 bases are TGTGCCAGCTTAGGGGGCGCGGGTAGCACAACGGATACGCAGTATTTT.

This clonotype was seen only a few times. The V and J genes are TRBV20-1 and TRBJ2-5; possibly TRBD2 for D (5 bases). The CDR3 spans 12 residues. Trimming took 0 bases from V and 7 from J, leaving 9 bases between them. Looked up from germline, CDR1 is DFQATT and CDR2 is SNEGSKA (reference sequence). The CDR3 DNA sequence: TGCAGTGCTAGAGACCCTAGCCGGACCCAGTACTTC. Translated, it gives CSARDPSRTQYF.

V and J are TRBV6-6 and TRBJ2-5, with 12 bases identical to TRBD2. Germline-derived CDR1 and CDR2 are MNHNY and SVGAGI (reference sequence). The V and J ends lost 8 bases and 4 bases, in that order; junction bases with no gene match: 5. The CDR3 is 14 residues long. CDR3 in amino acids: CASGGLAGSETQYF. The DNA for the CDR3 is TGTGCCAGCGGTGGACTAGCGGGGTCAGAGACCCAGTACTTC.

The count of this clonotype is one. The V and J genes are TRBV9 and TRBJ1-1, with a weak D call TRBD1 (5 bases). CDR3 length: 15 residues. V gave up 0 bases and J gave up 5 bases, with 14 bases separating them. Germline V gives CDR1 SGDLS, CDR2 YYNGEE. CDR3 coding DNA: TGTGCCAGCAGCGTAGCCGCAGGGAAAGGGACTGAAGCTTTCTTT. It specifies CASSVAAGKGTEAFF. Based on the CDR3 plus reference TRBV9 and TRBJ1-1, the full variable domain is DSGVTQTPKHLITATGQRVTLRCSPRSGDLSVYWYQQSLDQGLQFLIQYYNGEERAKGNILERFSAQQFPDLHSELNLSSLELGDSALYFCASSVAAGKGTEAFFGQGTRLTVV.

This clonotype was seen a single time. CDR3 sequence reads: CASSEDRGAAKNIQYF. The DNA of the CDR3 is TGTGCCAGCAGCGAAGACAGGGGTGCGGCCAAAAACATTCAGTACTTC. V usage is TRBV7-2 and J usage is TRBJ2-4; 8 bases line up with TRBD1. Trimming at V came to 5 bases and at J to 1 base, leaving 7 bases not matched to a gene. The CDR3 extends over 16 amino acids. Germline CDR1 is SGHTA and CDR2 is FQGNSA.

The rearrangement joins TRBV5-6 to TRBJ2-7, with D uncertain. This CDR3 has 13 amino acids. V lost 1 base to trimming and J lost 4 bases, with 9 bases between them. Germline loops: CDR1 SGHDT, CDR2 YYEEEE. CDR3 region: CASSLNADYEQYF. The CDR3 DNA is TGTGCCAGCAGCTTGAATGCCGATTACGAGCAGTACTTC. Full variable domain (outside the CDR3, taken from reference TRBV5-6 and TRBJ2-7): DAGVTQSPTHLIKTRGQQVTLRCSPKSGHDTVSWYQQALGQGPQFIFQYYEEEERQRGNFPDRFSGHQFPNYSSELNVNALLLGDSALYLCASSLNADYEQYFGPGTRLTVT.